Below are 12 T cell receptor beta chains sequenced from a single sample in a study of blood T cell repertoires in COVID-19. Here immunoSEQ multiplex PCR was the method, and the copy in TCRdb shows in-frame clones only, minus some. The sample includes around 200,000 clones, more than 70% seen only once; the top ten take less than 3.5%. Sequenced input: peripheral blood. These receptors all come from a middle-aged man with active or convalescent COVID-19.

The chain joins TRBV19 to TRBJ1-1; TRBD1 might be the D (5 bases). The germline CDR1 and CDR2 sequences are LNHDA and SQIVND (reference sequence). This CDR3 contains 14 residues. V was trimmed by 7 bases and J by 1 base, leaving 13 bases between them. The CDR3: CASKSVRANTEAFF. The CDR3 DNA reads as TGTGCCAGTAAGAGCGTCAGGGCGAACACTGAAGCTTTCTTT.

This chain connects TRBV19 to TRBJ2-7; TRBD1 aligns across 8 bases. This CDR3 is 15 amino acids long. The ends lost 1 base at V and 2 bases at J; junction bases unmatched: 4. Looked up from germline, CDR1 is LNHDA and CDR2 is SQIVND (reference sequence). CDR3 in DNA: TGTGCCAGTAGTATAGGGACAGGGATAACCTACGAGCAGTACTTC. Translating it yields CASSIGTGITYEQYF.

This clone appeared once. The chain employs TRBV10-1 and TRBJ1-2; 7 bases are a match to TRBD1. J gave up 4 bases and V 0 bases, and 5 bases lay outside the gene matches. CDR1 and CDR2 (germline): WNHNN, SYGVQD (reference sequence). The length of the CDR3 is 15 residues. CDR3 region: CASSESTGQIYGYTF. The CDR3 bases are TGCGCCAGCAGTGAGTCCACGGGACAGATCTATGGCTACACCTTC.

The chain employs TRBV27 and TRBJ1-1, with no clear D. Deletions cut 4 bases from V and 4 bases from J, with 16 bases between. This CDR3 spans 15 amino acids. Per germline, CDR1 MNHEY and CDR2 SMNVEV (reference sequence). The CDR3 DNA reads TGTGCCAGCAGTTCGGGAAGCAGATCATTCACTGAAGCTTTCTTT. This encodes CASSSGSRSFTEAFF.

The rearrangement uses TRBV7-9 and TRBJ2-7; the D is unclear. V lost 3 bases to trimming and J lost 6 bases, with 6 bases between them. The CDR3 spans 11 residues. Germline values: CDR1 SEHNR, CDR2 FQNEAQ (reference sequence). The CDR3 sequence is CASSFLSEQYF. The CDR3 DNA sequence: TGTGCCAGCAGCTTTTTGAGCGAGCAGTACTTC.

The genes are TRBV19 and TRBJ2-1; weak D call: TRBD2 (5 bases). CDR3 length: 11 residues. V was pared by 9 bases and J by 9 bases, with 12 bases between. Germline CDR1 LNHDA, CDR2 SQIVND (reference sequence). The CDR3 loop reads CASTTAGEQFF. The CDR3 nucleotides are TGTGCCAGCACGACGGCGGGTGAGCAGTTCTTC.

This clone was observed once. V usage is TRBV3-1 (or the pseudogene TRBV3-2) and J usage is TRBJ1-5; D gene ambiguous. CDR1 is LGHDT, CDR2 YNNKEL, per germline (reference sequence). The CDR3 runs to 15 residues. V was pared by 0 bases and J by 0 bases, with 6 bases between. The CDR3 nucleotides read TGTGCCAGCAGCCAAGACGCGTATAGCAATCAGCCCCAGCATTTT. Its protein is CASSQDAYSNQPQHF.

The chain has TRBV28 and TRBJ1-6; 7 bases agree with TRBD1. Germline CDR1 is MDHEN and CDR2 is SYDVKM. The length of the CDR3 is 14 residues. V shed 5 bases, J shed 3 bases, and the junction held 1 base outside the gene matches. The DNA for the CDR3 is TGTGCCAGCAGTAGGACAGGCTATAATTCACCCCTCCACTTT. It encodes CASSRTGYNSPLHF.

The chain carries TRBV5-1 and TRBJ2-7, with 7 nucleotides matching TRBD2. CDR1 and CDR2 (germline): SGHRS, YFSETQ. The CDR3 is 13 residues long. V gave up 3 bases and J gave up 5 bases; unmatched junction bases: 5. CDR3 amino acids: CASSSQTSNEQYF. DNA of the CDR3: TGCGCCAGCAGCTCCCAGACTAGCAACGAGCAGTACTTC.

This clone was recorded once. The genes are TRBV7-2 and TRBJ1-2; 9 bases are a match to TRBD1. V gave up 0 bases and J gave up 3 bases; unmatched junction bases: 2. There are 15 residues in the CDR3. In germline, CDR1 is SGHTA, CDR2 FQGNSA. The CDR3 region has the DNA TGTGCCAGCAGCTTAGCAACAGGGGGCTACTATGGCTACACCTTC. As protein: CASSLATGGYYGYTF.

This clone has only one observation. The V and J genes are TRBV25-1 and TRBJ2-7, with D possibly being TRBD2 (6 bases). V was shortened by 7 bases and J by 7 bases, with 20 bases between the two germline ends. The length of the CDR3 is 14 residues. The germline V gene encodes CDR1 MGHDK and CDR2 SYGVNS. The CDR3 protein is CASTAGPGEREQYF. CDR3 nucleotide sequence: TGTGCCAGCACCGCGGGACCGGGGGAGAGGGAGCAGTACTTC.

The chain joins TRBV30 to TRBJ1-2; D uncertain. The CDR3 covers 12 residues. V lost 5 bases and J lost 1, with 8 bases in between. In germline, CDR1 is GTSNPN, CDR2 SVGIG (reference sequence). The CDR3 DNA is TGTGCCTGGGCGAGGGATAACTATGGCTACACCTTC. Protein sequence: CAWARDNYGYTF.